This entry lists 25 T cell receptor beta chains sequenced from one sample in a study of blood T cells in healthy people across ages. A J-beta primer mix and a sample-barcoded 5' primer were used in a second PCR of roughly 6 to 12 cycles. Each CDR3 protein is one row after TCRdb ran MiXCR on the 5' RACE reads. The sample yields hundreds of thousands of distinct CDR3 sequences, roughly 64% seen once. The material sequenced was blood. The receptors here all came from a man in his thirties or forties in good health.

The genes are TRBV25-1 and TRBJ1-1; no firm D call. The V end was cut by 4 bases, the J end by 0 bases, with 6 bases between. Germline V gene lookup returns CDR1 MGHDK and CDR2 SYGVNS. The CDR3 totals 13 residues. Here the CDR3 DNA reads TGTGCCAGCAGTGCCGTTTTGAACACTGAAGCTTTCTTT. Amino acid sequence: CASSAVLNTEAFF.

V is TRBV28 and J is TRBJ2-4; TRBD2 agrees at 10 bases. Matching the DNA end better, TRBJ2-7 makes the J call doubtful. Germline values: CDR1 MDHEN, CDR2 SYDVKM. This CDR3 has 18 amino acids. Here the CDR3 DNA reads TGTGCCAGCAGTGAGAACAGGGCTAGCGGGAGAGCCCTCTACGAGCAGTACTTC. Translating gives CASSENRASGRALYEQYF.

This rearrangement joins TRBV27 to TRBJ2-7; 10 positions match TRBD1. Germline assignment: CDR1 MNHEY and CDR2 SMNVEV (reference sequence). The ends lost 2 bases at V and 6 bases at J; junction bases unmatched: 16. The CDR3 extends over 18 amino acids. The CDR3 here is CASSLRTPGQGLSGEQYF. The CDR3 DNA sequence: TGTGCCAGCAGTTTAAGGACACCGGGACAGGGGTTAAGCGGCGAGCAGTACTTC.

A single count supports this clonotype. Germline is not matched at one junction end, which may reflect a read error. The CDR3: CSARDIWASCEQYF. CDR3 DNA: TGCAGTGCTAGAGATATCTGGGCATCCTGCGAGCAGTACTTC. V gene TRBV20-1 combines with J gene TRBJ2-4; the D is unclear. The J call may be wrong; the DNA end is better matched by TRBJ2-7. The CDR3 has 14 amino acids. CDR1 is DFQATT and CDR2 is SNEGSKA in the germline V gene (reference sequence).

This clonotype was counted many times. J is TRBJ2-5 and V is TRBV12-3 or TRBV12-4; 8 bases map to TRBD2. V lost 6 bases to trimming and J lost 2 bases; unmatched junction nucleotides: 14. The length of the CDR3 is 17 residues. CDR3 loop: CASSAQVASGGQETQYF. The CDR3 coding sequence is TGTGCCAGCAGCGCCCAAGTCGCCAGCGGGGGTCAAGAGACCCAGTACTTC.

The CDR3 DNA sequence: TGTGCCAGCAGCCTGGGACAGGGAAACACCATATATTTT. It yields the protein CASSLGQGNTIYF. The chain carries TRBV12-3 or TRBV12-4 and TRBJ1-3; 7 nucleotides align to TRBD1. V lost 6 bases, J lost 4 bases, and 3 bases stayed unmatched. CDR3 length: 13 amino acids.

This rearrangement joins TRBV20-1 to TRBJ2-5; D ambiguous. The CDR3 is 15 amino acids. V lost 3 bases, J lost 4 bases, and 18 bases lay in between. In germline, CDR1 is DFQATT, CDR2 SNEGSKA (reference sequence). The CDR3 nucleotides read TGCAGTGCTAGGGGCCTAGGTGTGGTCCTAGAGACCCAGTACTTC. Protein sequence: CSARGLGVVLETQYF.

The chain employs TRBV6-2 or TRBV6-3 and TRBJ2-7; 9 bases fit TRBD2. The germline V gene has CDR1 MNHEY and CDR2 SVGEGT. V lost 2 bases to trimming and J lost 1 base; unmatched junction nucleotides: 9. The CDR3 has 17 residues. This chain's CDR3 is CASSYELAGPQSYEQYF. CDR3 bases: TGTGCCAGCAGTTACGAGCTAGCGGGACCCCAATCCTACGAGCAGTACTTC.

This clonotype was observed a few times. This chain connects TRBV6-6 to TRBJ2-1, with 9 positions matching TRBD2. The trim removed 7 bases at V and 5 bases at J, leaving 9 bases unmatched. The CDR3 length is 15 residues. Germline CDR1 reads MNHNY; CDR2 reads SVGAGI (reference sequence). For the CDR3, the DNA is TGTGCCAGCACCGTACTAGCGGGCGCCAACAATGAGCAGTTCTTC. As protein: CASTVLAGANNEQFF.

The table lists this clonotype with a few counts. J is TRBJ2-6 and V is TRBV27, with D hard to call. V gave up 1 base and J gave up 0 bases, with 4 bases separating them. The CDR3 loop spans 15 amino acids. The germline gives CDR1 MNHEY, CDR2 SMNVEV (reference sequence). The CDR3 nucleotides are TGTGCCAGCAGTTTATATACCTCTGGGGCCAACGTCCTGACTTTC. It is translated as CASSLYTSGANVLTF. Together with reference TRBV27 and TRBJ2-6, the CDR3 gives the full variable domain: EAQVTQNPRYLITVTGKKLTVTCSQNMNHEYMSWYRQDPGLGLRQIYYSMNVEVTDKGDVPEGYKVSRKEKRNFPLILESPSPNQTSLYFCASSLYTSGANVLTFGAGSRLTVL.

V and J are TRBV9 and TRBJ2-1, with D perhaps matching TRBD1 or TRBD2 (5 bases each). CDR3 length: 14 amino acids. The germline gives CDR1 SGDLS, CDR2 YYNGEE. With 0 bases removed from V and 8 bases from J, the gap between germline ends came to 12 bases. CDR3 sequence (DNA): TGTGCCAGCAGCGTAGGGGCGAGGGGCCATGAGCAGTTCTTC. Translation gives CASSVGARGHEQFF.

The V call is TRBV20-1, the J call TRBJ2-3, with 10 nucleotides matching TRBD2. The junction had 9 bases not matched to a gene; V was cut back by 6 bases and J by 3 bases. CDR3 length equals 15 residues. Germline CDR1 is DFQATT and CDR2 is SNEGSKA (reference sequence). As DNA, the CDR3 is TGCAGTGCCCCTAAGACTAGCGGGTATACAGATACGCAGTATTTT. This codes for CSAPKTSGYTDTQYF.

The chain couples TRBV24-1 to TRBJ2-2; no firm D call. This CDR3 contains 13 residues. The germline gives CDR1 KGHDR, CDR2 SFDVKD. Trimming shortened V by 4 bases and J by 7 bases, and 9 bases separated the two germline ends. This CDR3 is CATSDPGIGELFF. The CDR3, as DNA: TGTGCCACCAGTGACCCCGGTATCGGGGAGCTGTTTTTT.

The chain combines TRBV29-1 with TRBJ1-2; no clear D gene. V lost 6 bases and J lost 6, with 17 bases in between. Germline V gene sequence: CDR1 SQVTM, CDR2 ANQGSEA. The CDR3 consists of 13 residues. CDR3 loop: CSVRSSGWDGYTF. CDR3 DNA: TGCAGCGTCCGATCCTCGGGGTGGGATGGCTACACCTTC.

The chain combines TRBV2 with TRBJ2-7, with TRBD2 as a possible D gene (5 bases). Germline loops: CDR1 SNHLY, CDR2 FYNNEI. Trimming removed 8 bases from V and 7 bases from J, with 24 bases in between. This CDR3 has 15 residues. The CDR3: CASATPSDFNNEQYF. The CDR3 nucleotides are TGTGCCAGCGCTACCCCGTCGGACTTCAACAATGAGCAGTACTTC.

The chain is built from TRBV28 and TRBJ2-7, with 7 bases identical to TRBD2. The J call may be incorrect, as the DNA end agrees better with TRBJ2-5. Germline V gene sequence: CDR1 MDHEN, CDR2 SYDVKM. The CDR3 has 14 amino acids. CDR3 amino acids: CASSSSGREETQYF. The CDR3 DNA is TGTGCCAGCAGTTCGTCAGGGCGGGAGGAGACCCAGTACTTC.

This rearrangement joins TRBV3-1 to TRBJ2-7, with D possibly matching TRBD2 (5 bases). Germline assignment: CDR1 LGHDT and CDR2 YNNKEL (reference sequence). Trimming stripped 1 base from V and 0 bases from J, with 10 bases between. CDR3 length: 15 amino acids. CDR3 coding DNA: TGTGCCAGCAGCCAAGCTAGCAGAATCTCCTACGAGCAGTACTTC. Amino acid sequence: CASSQASRISYEQYF.

The rearrangement joins TRBV20-1 to TRBJ2-5; TRBD2 matches at 10 bases. J was trimmed by 5 bases and V by 0 bases; bases with no gene match: 15. Germline V lookup: CDR1 DFQATT, CDR2 SNEGSKA (reference sequence). This CDR3 is 18 amino acids long. CDR3 sequence reads: CSARDHSAPLAGEETQYF. The CDR3 DNA is TGCAGTGCTAGAGATCATTCGGCCCCTCTAGCGGGAGAGGAGACCCAGTACTTC.

The chain is built from TRBV9 and TRBJ2-5, with a tentative D call TRBD2 (5 bases). The CDR3 extends over 17 amino acids. Trimming took off 0 bases at V and 1 base at J, with 16 bases between the two ends. The V gene's germline CDR1 is SGDLS and CDR2 YYNGEE. CDR3 in amino acids: CASSVASEVNSQETQYF. In DNA form, the CDR3 reads TGTGCCAGCAGCGTAGCCTCGGAGGTTAACAGCCAAGAGACCCAGTACTTC.

CDR3 coding DNA: TGCGCCAGCAGCTTGGACGGGGGGATGTACAATGAGCAGTTCTTC. The encoded protein is CASSLDGGMYNEQFF. The chain links TRBV5-1 to TRBJ2-1, with TRBD2 matching over 7 bases. CDR3 size: 15 residues. Germline CDR1 is SGHRS and CDR2 is YFSETQ. J was trimmed by 4 bases and V by 0 bases; bases with no gene match: 4.

This sequence joins TRBV3-1 and TRBJ2-1; 7 bases are a match to TRBD1. J lost 6 bases, V lost 0 bases, and 5 bases had no gene match. Germline assignment: CDR1 LGHDT and CDR2 YNNKEL (reference sequence). The CDR3 length is 15 residues. This CDR3 is CASSQEVQGVNEQFF. Here the CDR3 DNA reads TGTGCCAGCAGCCAAGAGGTCCAGGGGGTCAATGAGCAGTTCTTC.

This chain connects TRBV4-3 to TRBJ2-3; maybe TRBD1 (5 bases). Germline V gene sequence: CDR1 LGHNA, CDR2 YSLEER. This CDR3 is 14 amino acids long. V was clipped by 4 bases and J by 6 bases, with 14 bases between them. CDR3 loop: CASSPDQGWDTQYF. The CDR3, as DNA: TGCGCCAGCAGCCCAGACCAGGGCTGGGATACGCAGTATTTT.

V usage is TRBV7-2 and J usage is TRBJ2-1; TRBD2 matches 9 bases. Germline V gene sequence: CDR1 SGHTA, CDR2 FQGNSA. The CDR3 covers 15 residues. Trimming removed 5 bases from V and 5 bases from J; junction bases left unmatched: 7. This CDR3 is CASSRTSGLNNEQFF. CDR3 DNA sequence: TGTGCCAGCAGCCGAACTAGCGGGCTTAACAATGAGCAGTTCTTC.

Many counts were recorded for this clonotype. This chain connects TRBV11-3 to TRBJ2-1; D is uncertain. Germline V lookup: CDR1 SGHNT, CDR2 YENEEA. The CDR3 sequence is 12 residues long. The V and J ends lost 0 bases and 7 bases respectively, with 4 bases between them. CDR3 residues: CASSLEGNEQFF. CDR3 bases: TGTGCCAGCAGCTTAGAGGGAAATGAGCAGTTCTTC.

In this sample, this clonotype turned up a few times. The gene calls are TRBV6-1 and TRBJ2-7; no firm D call. The CDR3 totals 15 residues. V lost 6 bases to trimming and J lost 0 bases, with 15 bases between them. Germline CDR1 is MNHNS and CDR2 is SASEGT. The CDR3 DNA follows: TGTGCCAGCAGCTACGTCTTCAGTCTCTCCTACGAGCAGTACTTC. It yields the protein CASSYVFSLSYEQYF.